Presented here are 28 T cell receptor beta chains from one specimen sequenced in a study of shared clonotypes between healthy human individuals. Assay: immunoSEQ multiplex PCR; the TCRdb copy retains only in-frame clones and omits some. The sample consists of hundreds of thousands of clones, roughly 79% of them appearing once. The material sequenced was PBMCs. The receptor set was obtained from a middle-aged woman in good health. Some clones in this sample may be carry-over from other donors' samples.

This chain uses TRBV10-3 with TRBJ2-7, with TRBD2 as a possible D gene (5 bases). V lost 10 bases, J lost 4 bases, and 29 bases lay in between. CDR1 ENHRY and CDR2 SYGVKD come from the germline V gene. CDR3 size: 17 residues. CDR3 sequence: CATLNVGERVRRYEQYF. Here the CDR3 DNA reads TGTGCCACCCTTAATGTGGGCGAAAGGGTCAGGAGGTACGAGCAGTACTTC.

This clone was recorded only once. CDR3 DNA sequence: TGCGCCAGCAGTGCTTTTGGGGACAGGCCTCGGGAGCAGTACTTC. It codes for CASSAFGDRPREQYF. This chain links TRBV10-1 with TRBJ2-7; 8 nucleotides line up with TRBD1. Germline assignment: CDR1 WNHNN and CDR2 SYGVQD (reference sequence). CDR3 size: 15 residues. Trimming took 4 bases from V and 7 from J; bases not matched to a gene: 12.

This chain uses TRBV7-2 with TRBJ1-4; tentatively, D is TRBD1 (5 bases). Germline-derived CDR1 and CDR2 are SGHTA and FQGNSA. Trimming left V 5 bases short and J 0 bases short, with 10 bases between. The CDR3 length is 15 residues. CDR3: CASSQDSATNEKLFF. In DNA form, the CDR3 reads TGTGCCAGCAGCCAAGACAGCGCAACTAATGAAAAACTGTTTTTT.

The chain couples TRBV7-7 to TRBJ2-5; D remains unclear. CDR1 is SSHAT and CDR2 is FNYEAQ in the germline V gene (reference sequence). Deletions cut 5 bases from V and 0 bases from J, with 13 bases between. This CDR3 region has 15 residues. The CDR3 DNA follows: TGTGCCAGCAGCCCCCGGGTCTCGCACCAAGAGACCCAGTACTTC. Protein: CASSPRVSHQETQYF. Full variable domain (outside the CDR3, taken from reference TRBV7-7 and TRBJ2-5): GAGVSQSPRYKVTKRGQDVTLRCDPISSHATLYWYQQALGQGPEFLTYFNYEAQPDKSGLPSDRFSAERPEGSISTLTIQRTEQRDSAMYRCASSPRVSHQETQYFGPGTRLLVL.

The CDR3 region is CASSSDSGSQLFF. For the CDR3, the DNA is TGTGCCAGCAGCTCAGACTCCGGGTCCCAACTGTTTTTT. J is TRBJ1-4 and V is TRBV7-2; D unresolved. This CDR3 is built from 13 residues. Germline values: CDR1 SGHTA, CDR2 FQGNSA. V lost 4 bases and J 12 bases, leaving 15 bases between the germline ends.

The V and J genes are TRBV5-1 and TRBJ2-3; 7 bases align to TRBD2. The CDR3 sequence is 14 residues long. V lost 3 bases and J lost 5; bases outside the gene matches: 6. Germline assignment: CDR1 SGHRS and CDR2 YFSETQ. The CDR3 DNA reads TGCGCCAGCAGCTCCTTTTTAGCGGGAGATACGCAGTATTTT. This encodes CASSSFLAGDTQYF.

The chain combines TRBV27 with TRBJ2-7; 13 bases line up with TRBD2. V shed 4 bases and J 7 bases; nucleotides not matched to a gene: 1. Germline CDR1 reads MNHEY; CDR2 reads SMNVEV (reference sequence). The CDR3 is 13 amino acids. CDR3 region: CASSWGLAGEQYF. The CDR3 bases are TGTGCCAGCAGTTGGGGACTAGCGGGAGAGCAGTACTTC.

This clone turned up a few times. CDR3 loop: CAIATGHQETQYF. CDR3 nucleotide sequence: TGTGCCATTGCGACAGGGCACCAAGAGACCCAGTACTTC. V gene TRBV6-1 combines with J gene TRBJ2-5; 7 nucleotides match TRBD1. V was clipped by 10 bases and J by 0 bases; unmatched bases: 5. The CDR3 runs to 13 residues. In germline, CDR1 is MNHNS, CDR2 SASEGT.

The V and J genes are TRBV7-6 and TRBJ2-7; 8 bases map to TRBD2. J lost 3 bases, V lost 6 bases, and 13 bases had no gene match. The CDR3 length is 16 residues. The germline V gene has CDR1 SGHVS and CDR2 FNYEAQ. The CDR3 DNA sequence: TGTGCCAGCAGTTCCAGTTGGACGGGGGGGGTCTACGAGCAGTACTTC. As protein: CASSSSWTGGVYEQYF.

The gene calls are TRBV7-8 and TRBJ2-7; D is uncertain. CDR1 and CDR2 from the germline V gene are SGHVS and FQNEAQ. V shed 5 bases and J shed 0 bases, with 8 bases lying between them. This CDR3 has 13 amino acids. This CDR3 is CASSLGLSYEQYF. CDR3 DNA: TGTGCCAGCAGCCTCGGGCTCTCCTACGAGCAGTACTTC.

The rearrangement links TRBV4-1 to TRBJ2-1; 11 bases map to TRBD1. The junction had 4 bases not matched to a gene; V was cut back by 5 bases and J by 4 bases. The CDR3 spans 15 residues. Germline values: CDR1 MGHRA, CDR2 YSYEKL. The CDR3 nucleotides are TGCGCCAGCAGCTCCGGGACAGGGGGTTACAATGAGCAGTTCTTC. This gives the protein CASSSGTGGYNEQFF.

The CDR3 loop is CASSSGQATQYF. In DNA form, the CDR3 reads TGTGCCAGCAGTTCCGGGCAAGCCACGCAGTATTTT. This rearrangement joins TRBV28 to TRBJ2-3; D is undetermined. The CDR3 loop spans 12 amino acids. Germline V gene lookup returns CDR1 MDHEN and CDR2 SYDVKM. V dropped 4 bases and J dropped 9 bases, with 11 bases sitting between them.

This clone showed up just a few times. The chain uses TRBV10-3 and TRBJ2-7, with 8 bases fitting TRBD1. The CDR3 runs 16 residues. V shed 0 bases and J 0 bases; nucleotides not matched to a gene: 4. CDR1 and CDR2 (germline): ENHRY, SYGVKD. CDR3 in DNA: TGTGCCATCAGTGAGTCTGACAGGGGTAGCTCCTACGAGCAGTACTTC. It codes for CAISESDRGSSYEQYF.

The gene calls are TRBV28 and TRBJ2-1, with TRBD2 as a possible D gene (6 bases). The CDR3 is 15 residues long. Trimming took 7 bases from V and 10 from J, leaving 23 bases between them. The germline V gene encodes CDR1 MDHEN and CDR2 SYDVKM. CDR3: CASTLLGDFKPEQFF. The DNA of the CDR3 is TGTGCCAGCACTCTACTCGGGGACTTCAAACCAGAGCAGTTCTTC.

The chain links TRBV7-3 to TRBJ2-5, with 10 bases fitting TRBD2. Germline CDR1 SGHTA, CDR2 FQGTGA. Unmatched junction bases numbered 10, after V lost 4 bases and J lost 5 bases. This CDR3 comprises 16 residues. DNA of the CDR3: TGTGCCAGCAGCTCAAGCGGGAGGGCCTCTCGGGAGACCCAGTACTTC. Amino acid sequence: CASSSSGRASRETQYF. Looking up the rest from reference TRBV7-3 and TRBJ2-5 gives the full variable domain: GAGVSQTPSNKVTEKGKYVELRCDPISGHTALYWYRQSLGQGPEFLIYFQGTGAADDSGLPNDRFFAVRPEGSVSTLKIQRTERGDSAVYLCASSSSGRASRETQYFGPGTRLLVL.

V is TRBV9 and J is TRBJ2-5; possibly TRBD2 for D (5 bases). CDR1 SGDLS and CDR2 YYNGEE come from the germline V gene. The CDR3 length is 15 residues. V was shortened by 6 bases and J by 5 bases, with 20 bases between the two germline ends. CDR3 region: CASTLRGERRETQYF. The CDR3 DNA reads as TGTGCCAGCACCCTTCGAGGTGAGCGGAGGGAGACCCAGTACTTC.

The chain combines TRBV19 with TRBJ1-1, with D unclear. The CDR3 totals 13 residues. From germline, CDR1 is LNHDA and CDR2 SQIVND (reference sequence). V lost 7 bases to trimming and J lost 4 bases, with 13 bases between them. CDR3 DNA sequence: TGTGCCAGTATCCGGGGTGCGAGCACTGAAGCTTTCTTT. This codes for CASIRGASTEAFF. The whole variable domain, remainder taken from reference TRBV19 and TRBJ1-1, is DGGITQSPKYLFRKEGQNVTLSCEQNLNHDAMYWYRQDPGQGLRLIYYSQIVNDFQKGDIAEGYSVSREKKESFPLTVTSAQKNPTAFYLCASIRGASTEAFFGQGTRLTVV.

This chain uses TRBV5-1 with TRBJ2-2; the D gene is possibly TRBD1 (7 bases). Germline V CDR1 and CDR2: SGHRS, YFSETQ. The CDR3 spans 16 residues. Trimming took 0 bases from V and 1 from J, leaving 10 bases between them. This chain's CDR3 is CASSLDRGGNTGELFF. CDR3 nucleotide sequence: TGCGCCAGCAGCTTGGACAGGGGAGGGAACACCGGGGAGCTGTTTTTT.

CDR3 amino acids: CAWSEGHETGVYF. The DNA for the CDR3 is TGTGCCTGGAGTGAGGGGCATGAGACAGGGGTGTACTTC. The V call is TRBV30, the J call TRBJ2-5, with 8 positions matching TRBD1. The CDR3 contains 13 residues. CDR1 GTSNPN and CDR2 SVGIG come from the germline V gene (reference sequence). Unmatched junction bases numbered 11, after V lost 1 base and J lost 13 bases.

The chain employs TRBV7-2 and TRBJ2-7; D possibly corresponds to TRBD2 (6 bases). In germline, CDR1 is SGHTA, CDR2 FQGNSA. The CDR3 runs to 13 residues. V dropped 0 bases and J dropped 11 bases, with 14 bases sitting between them. As DNA, the CDR3 is TGTGCCAGCAGCTTAGCGAGTCCGGGGGAAAAGTACTTC. Translating it yields CASSLASPGEKYF.

V and J are TRBV27 and TRBJ2-7; a possible D gene is TRBD1 (5 bases). CDR1 is MNHEY, CDR2 SMNVEV, per germline (reference sequence). The CDR3 spans 14 residues. V lost 7 bases and J 1 base, leaving 14 bases between the germline ends. The CDR3 nucleotides are TGTGCCAGCACCCTGAACAGGAGATCCTACGAGCAGTACTTC. It translates to CASTLNRRSYEQYF.

This clone was seen only a few times. The V gene is TRBV28, the J gene TRBJ1-5; D ambiguous. Trimming took 5 bases from V and 3 from J, leaving 14 bases between them. This CDR3 spans 15 amino acids. Germline values: CDR1 MDHEN, CDR2 SYDVKM. The CDR3 coding sequence is TGTGCCAGCAGTCCCCTGGACGGAAACAATCAGCCCCAGCATTTT. The encoded protein is CASSPLDGNNQPQHF. Looking up the rest from reference TRBV28 and TRBJ1-5 gives the full variable domain: DVKVTQSSRYLVKRTGEKVFLECVQDMDHENMFWYRQDPGLGLRLIYFSYDVKMKEKGDIPEGYSVSREKKERFSLILESASTNQTSMYLCASSPLDGNNQPQHFGDGTRLSIL.

The gene calls are TRBV2 and TRBJ2-7, with 7 bases lining up with TRBD2. This CDR3 has 14 amino acids. Germline CDR1 SNHLY, CDR2 FYNNEI. With 7 bases clipped from V and 0 bases from J, the junction kept 6 bases outside the gene matches. The CDR3 sequence is CASIDGDYSYEQYF. CDR3 coding DNA: TGTGCCAGCATTGACGGGGACTACTCCTACGAGCAGTACTTC.

The rearrangement links TRBV7-2 to TRBJ2-7; 7 bases line up with TRBD2. V lost 0 bases and J lost 4; bases outside the gene matches: 9. This CDR3 is built from 16 residues. From germline, CDR1 is SGHTA and CDR2 FQGNSA. The CDR3 region has the DNA TGTGCCAGCAGCTTAGCCCTCGGGACTATCGGATACGAGCAGTACTTC. Its translation: CASSLALGTIGYEQYF. The full variable domain, in which reference TRBV7-2 and TRBJ2-7 provide the parts outside the CDR3, is GAGVSQSPSNKVTEKGKDVELRCDPISGHTALYWYRQSLGQGLEFLIYFQGNSAPDKSGLPSDRFSAERTGGSVSTLTIQRTQQEDSAVYLCASSLALGTIGYEQYFGPGTRLTVT.

The chain joins TRBV10-3 to TRBJ2-6, with D possibly being TRBD1 or TRBD2 (6 bases each). CDR3 size: 15 residues. Per germline, CDR1 ENHRY and CDR2 SYGVKD. Trimming left V 5 bases short and J 4 bases short, with 12 bases between. DNA for the CDR3: TGTGCCATCAGTCCGGGGGCACCCGGGGCCAACGTCCTGACTTTC. As protein: CAISPGAPGANVLTF.

This chain connects TRBV10-2 to TRBJ2-3; 8 nucleotides line up with TRBD2. Germline V gives CDR1 WSHSY, CDR2 SAAADI. V trimming: 0 bases; J trimming: 4 bases; junction bases outside the gene matches: 6. CDR3 length: 16 amino acids. CDR3 bases: TGCGCCAGCAGTGAGTCCCCGGGAGGGCCCCCAGATACGCAGTATTTT. As protein: CASSESPGGPPDTQYF.

This chain connects TRBV4-1 to TRBJ2-1; D is tentatively TRBD1 or TRBD2 (5 bases each). CDR1 MGHRA and CDR2 YSYEKL come from the germline V gene. V was trimmed by 6 bases and J by 10 bases, leaving 10 bases between them. The CDR3 has 11 amino acids. CDR3 loop: CASSMWGEQFF. In nucleotides, the CDR3 is TGCGCCAGCAGTATGTGGGGGGAGCAGTTCTTC.

The chain combines TRBV28 with TRBJ1-2; D uncertain. Trimming removed 3 bases from V and 3 bases from J, with 5 bases in between. The CDR3 spans 12 residues. The germline V gene encodes CDR1 MDHEN and CDR2 SYDVKM. The CDR3 loop is CASSFEDYGYTF. The CDR3 nucleotides are TGTGCCAGCAGTTTTGAGGACTATGGCTACACCTTC.